This T cell receptor beta chain is from a study of T cells in Graves' hyperthyroidism and ophthalmopathy. This CDR3 region has 15 residues. After removal of 4 bases from V and 5 bases from J, the junction contained 9 bases not matched to a gene. Germline CDR1 is SGDLS and CDR2 is YYNGEE. Clinicians diagnosed patients from clinical symptoms, serum thyroxine and TRAb, thyroid ultrasound and orbital computed tomography. TCR beta CDR3 regions were amplified from RNA transcripts. The primer set for the first-round RT-PCR of the TCR CDR3 was HTBI. TCRdb recomputed calls from the multiplex PCR reads with MiXCR, one row per CDR3 protein. The sample contains 110,000 to 150,000 distinct CDR3 sequences, around 20% of which appear only once.

The chain combines TRBV9 with TRBJ2-3; 8 bases line up with TRBD2. The origin of this receptor is a woman between 45 and 60 years old with Graves' hyperthyroidism that later progressed to Graves' ophthalmopathy. Input material: blood. The CDR3 DNA follows: TGTGCCAGCAGCCCAAGGGCGGGGGGACTAGATACGCAGTATTTT. Protein: CASSPRAGGLDTQYF.